The T cell receptor (beta chain) under discussion was sequenced for a study of blood T cell repertoires in COVID-19 (dated by TCRdb to 2020 to 2022). Describing the broader study: Samples covering the acute and convalescent phases of COVID-19 were provided by collaborators in the United States, Italy and Spain. The material from the prospective study consisted of cDNA or gDNA derived from T cells, B-cell-depleted T cells, or PBMCs. The dataset comprised deeply sampled blood TCRbeta repertoires from subjects exposed to, actively infected with, or recovered from COVID-19. The repertoires were released in a freely available public database meant as a resource for research on the immune response to SARS-CoV-2. Samples were obtained from the ongoing ImmuneRACE study (first 160 participants) and from roughly 1,300 subjects provided by 6 global collaborators. Nearly every sample came with metadata listing a de-identified subject ID, COVID-19 status, age in years and sex. Where available, HLA class I and class II types were taken from metadata supplied by the sample provider and were not determined by assay-based typing.

The CDR1 and CDR2 encoded by the germline V gene are SGHRS and YFSETQ. CDR3 length: 14 amino acids, cysteine to phenylalanine. The sequence is cut down to CDR3 DNA, 42 bases in frame from base 1. Ends trimmed: V by 3 bases, J by 4 bases; bases unmatched to a gene: 5. The immunoSEQ Assay, a bias-controlled multiplex PCR, was used to amplify TCRbeta CDR3 regions from genomic DNA. For the original study's pipeline: The number of nucleated cells in each sample was estimated by amplification of reference gene primers within the assay. To quantify the absolute abundance of each unique TCRbeta CDR3 rearrangement, sequence reads were collapsed and filtered. Productive Simpson clonality was computed per sample as the square root of Simpson's diversity index over productive rearrangements. Held by TCRdb, this immuneACCESS table contains in-frame sequences only and omits some clones. Under half of the omission traces to an unresolved V gene where checked; the cause of the rest is unknown. V, J and clone size were drawn from that table, and D and trimming were deduced from the DNA. The sample table lists about 210,000 clones, approximately 89% of them with a count of one. Around 4.8% of the sample is held by the ten biggest clonotypes.

The full study reports these points: How much clinical and demographic metadata was included differed by source and by participant, and the metadata was provided uncurated.

A word on this clone: Its target antigen remains unknown. The input lacks base qualities; no much larger clone sits a single base away.

Each collaborating institution followed its own protocols to collect whole blood in K2EDTA tubes. For TCRbeta analysis, collaborator samples were shipped as frozen whole blood, as isolated PBMCs, or as DNA extracted from either sample type. The origin of this receptor is a woman in her forties with acute or convalescent COVID-19. The rearrangement combines TRBV5-1 with TRBJ2-3; TRBD1 fits 7 bases in the junction. The sequencing input was peripheral blood. The CDR3 region reads CASSSNDRADTQYF. The DNA reads TGCGCCAGCAGCTCCAACGACAGGGCAGATACGCAGTATTTT.